This entry lists 25 T cell receptor beta chains sequenced from one sample in a study of chemoradiotherapy in HPV16-positive cancers. The method was immunoSEQ multiplex PCR; TCRdb's version includes in-frame clones alone and lacks a portion of them. The top ten clones hold approximately 3% of a sample with several thousand clones, 90% to 97% of them seen once. The specimen comprised tumor tissue, sampled from a patient who underwent chemoradiotherapy. The receptors here all came from a human donor with HPV-associated anogenital cancer.

The chain carries TRBV27 and TRBJ2-7, with TRBD2 matching over 8 bases. V lost 4 bases to trimming and J lost 6 bases; unmatched junction nucleotides: 14. CDR1 and CDR2 from the germline V gene are MNHEY and SMNVEV (reference sequence). The CDR3 loop spans 16 amino acids. This chain's CDR3 is CASSWDIAGRRAEQYF. In DNA form, the CDR3 reads TGTGCCAGCAGTTGGGACATAGCGGGAAGGAGAGCCGAGCAGTACTTC.

The chain combines TRBV10-1 with TRBJ2-3; D remains unclear. The CDR3 sequence is 12 residues long. From germline, CDR1 is WNHNN and CDR2 SYGVQD (reference sequence). Trimming left V 0 bases short and J 4 bases short, with 2 bases between. The DNA of the CDR3 is TGCGCCAGCAGTGAGTCGTCAGATACGCAGTATTTT. As protein: CASSESSDTQYF.

This clone has more than one count but fewer than ten. The CDR3 loop is CARLGPRNSPLHF. DNA of the CDR3: TGTGCCCGACTGGGACCCCGGAATTCACCCCTCCACTTT. The gene calls are TRBV9 and TRBJ1-6, with D possibly TRBD1 on 5 matching bases. The CDR3 loop spans 13 amino acids. V was shortened by 10 bases and J by 7 bases, with 15 bases between the two germline ends. Germline CDR1 SGDLS, CDR2 YYNGEE.

The gene calls are TRBV12-5 and TRBJ2-2; D remains unclear. The CDR3 contains 14 residues. Germline V gene lookup returns CDR1 LGHNT and CDR2 FRNRAP. V lost 1 base and J lost 3, with 6 bases in between. This chain's CDR3 is CASGLGRDTGELFF. CDR3 in DNA: TGTGCTAGTGGTTTGGGAAGAGACACCGGGGAGCTGTTTTTT.

The chain couples TRBV25-1 to TRBJ1-1; 7 bases map to TRBD1. CDR1 is MGHDK and CDR2 is SYGVNS in the germline V gene. The trim removed 4 bases at V and 1 base at J, leaving 6 bases unmatched. The CDR3 sequence is 15 residues long. The CDR3 DNA is TGTGCCAGCAGTGGAGCAGGGGGGAAGAACACTGAAGCTTTCTTT. Encoded protein: CASSGAGGKNTEAFF. The whole variable domain, filled in from reference TRBV25-1 and TRBJ1-1, reads EADIYQTPRYLVIGTGKKITLECSQTMGHDKMYWYQQDPGMELHLIHYSYGVNSTEKGDLSSESTVSRIRTEHFPLTLESARPSHTSQYLCASSGAGGKNTEAFFGQGTRLTVV.

J is TRBJ1-2 and V is TRBV5-4, with D possibly TRBD1 on 6 matching bases. Germline V lookup: CDR1 SGHNT, CDR2 YYREEE (reference sequence). The V end lost 3 bases, the J end lost 4 bases, and 22 bases lay between the germline ends. The CDR3 contains 17 residues. The CDR3, as DNA: TGTGCCAGCAGCTCGCCGGTGGGGGCGGGGTTTAGCTATGGCTACACCTTC. Protein sequence: CASSSPVGAGFSYGYTF.

V usage is TRBV11-2 and J usage is TRBJ2-7; weak D call: TRBD2 (6 bases). V dropped 1 base and J dropped 2 bases, with 24 bases sitting between them. Germline-derived CDR1 and CDR2 are SGHAT and FQNNGV. This CDR3 is 19 amino acids long. The CDR3 region has the DNA TGTGCCAGCAGCTTAGTGGCGGGGACCGCTAGTCGCCGGACCTACGAGCAGTACTTC. Protein: CASSLVAGTASRRTYEQYF.

The chain has TRBV19 and TRBJ1-5; D is uncertain. CDR1 and CDR2 from the germline V gene are LNHDA and SQIVND (reference sequence). V gave up 3 bases and J gave up 3 bases, with 12 bases separating them. CDR3 size: 15 residues. The CDR3 DNA follows: TGTGCCAGTAGTATGGGTCCGGGGATCAATCAGCCCCAGCATTTT. Translating it yields CASSMGPGINQPQHF. The full variable domain, its missing parts supplied by reference TRBV19 and TRBJ1-5, is DGGITQSPKYLFRKEGQNVTLSCEQNLNHDAMYWYRQDPGQGLRLIYYSQIVNDFQKGDIAEGYSVSREKKESFPLTVTSAQKNPTAFYLCASSMGPGINQPQHFGDGTRLSIL.

This clone was observed once. The chain has TRBV28 and TRBJ1-1, with TRBD1 identical over 7 bases. Germline V gene data show CDR1 as MDHEN and CDR2 as SYDVKM. The length of the CDR3 is 16 residues. V was clipped by 6 bases and J by 4 bases; unmatched bases: 14. The CDR3 loop is CASSPSGQAGITEAFF. Written as DNA, the CDR3 is TGTGCCAGCAGCCCTTCCGGACAGGCCGGGATCACTGAAGCTTTCTTT.

The chain recombines TRBV5-6 with TRBJ2-1, with D uncertain. This CDR3 is built from 14 residues. From germline, CDR1 is SGHDT and CDR2 YYEEEE. Trimming took off 5 bases at V and 0 bases at J, with 9 bases between the two ends. The CDR3 protein is CASRSGVSYNEQFF. CDR3 nucleotide sequence: TGTGCCAGCAGATCGGGTGTCTCCTACAATGAGCAGTTCTTC.

The genes are TRBV30 and TRBJ2-7; TRBD1 might be the D (5 bases). The germline V gene has CDR1 GTSNPN and CDR2 SVGIG (reference sequence). There are 14 residues in the CDR3. V was clipped by 4 bases and J by 0 bases, with 13 bases between them. CDR3 sequence: CAWKRQMSSYEQYF. The CDR3, as DNA: TGTGCCTGGAAAAGACAGATGTCCTCCTACGAGCAGTACTTC.

The chain combines TRBV5-1 with TRBJ2-3; possibly TRBD1 for D (6 bases). The germline CDR1 and CDR2 sequences are SGHRS and YFSETQ. The CDR3 sequence is 15 residues long. V was shortened by 2 bases and J by 9 bases, with 19 bases between the two germline ends. The CDR3 spells CASSFGDTDWGTQYF. The CDR3 region has the DNA TGCGCCAGCAGCTTTGGGGACACCGACTGGGGAACGCAGTATTTT.

This clone has more than one count but fewer than ten. The chain has TRBV2 and TRBJ2-3; D is unclear. The CDR3 loop spans 15 amino acids. Germline CDR1 and CDR2: SNHLY and FYNNEI. The CDR3 bases are TGTGTCCCGACCCAGACTCCCGTCGGCACAGATACGCAGTATTTT. As protein: CVPTQTPVGTDTQYF.

The chain couples TRBV30 to TRBJ1-5; D is ambiguous. CDR3 length: 13 amino acids. Germline V CDR1 and CDR2: GTSNPN, SVGIG (reference sequence). V lost 2 bases and J lost 9, with 14 bases in between. CDR3 sequence: CAWSRQVSGPQHF. In DNA form, the CDR3 reads TGTGCCTGGAGTCGTCAAGTATCAGGGCCCCAGCATTTT.

This clone was recorded once. This chain connects TRBV18 to TRBJ1-5; D gene uncertain. V dropped 3 bases and J dropped 5 bases, with 11 bases sitting between them. The CDR3 loop spans 14 amino acids. CDR1 and CDR2 (germline): KGHSH, LQKENI. CDR3 sequence: CASSPGRGHQPQHF. The CDR3 DNA is TGTGCCAGCTCACCGGGCCGCGGGCATCAGCCCCAGCATTTT.

This chain uses TRBV28 with TRBJ1-5; D unresolved. Germline V CDR1 and CDR2: MDHEN, SYDVKM. V was trimmed by 6 bases and J by 7 bases, leaving 16 bases between them. CDR3 length equals 14 residues. CDR3 protein: CASSPSRGVQPQHF. CDR3 DNA: TGTGCCAGCAGCCCAAGCCGGGGTGTCCAGCCCCAGCATTTT.

V gene TRBV27 combines with J gene TRBJ2-7; D uncertain. This CDR3 is 11 amino acids long. Germline values: CDR1 MNHEY, CDR2 SMNVEV (reference sequence). The V and J ends lost 4 bases and 3 bases respectively, with 4 bases between them. CDR3 in DNA: TGTGCCAGCAGTTCCCACTACGAGCAGTACTTC. Protein sequence: CASSSHYEQYF.

The chain combines TRBV4-1 with TRBJ1-2, with unresolved D. V lost 0 bases and J lost 0, with 20 bases in between. This CDR3 is built from 19 residues. The V gene's germline CDR1 is MGHRA and CDR2 YSYEKL. This CDR3 is CASSQDPLKTGRANYGYTF. DNA for the CDR3: TGCGCCAGCAGCCAAGATCCACTTAAGACGGGGAGAGCTAACTATGGCTACACCTTC.

The chain links TRBV7-8 to TRBJ1-1, with D perhaps TRBD1 (5 bases). CDR3 length: 13 residues. V lost 0 bases and J 5 bases, leaving 7 bases between the germline ends. CDR1 is SGHVS, CDR2 FQNEAQ, per germline. DNA of the CDR3: TGTGCCAGCAGCTTAGCGGGGGTGACTGAAGCTTTCTTT. Its translation is CASSLAGVTEAFF. Using reference TRBV7-8 and TRBJ1-1 for the parts outside the CDR3, the full variable domain is GAGVSQSPRYKVAKRGQDVALRCDPISGHVSLFWYQQALGQGPEFLTYFQNEAQLDKSGLPSDRFFAERPEGSVSTLKIQRTQQEDSAVYLCASSLAGVTEAFFGQGTRLTVV.

J is TRBJ1-4 and V is TRBV6-5, with 7 bases identical to TRBD1. With V trimmed by 6 bases and J by 7 bases, 11 bases remained unmatched. CDR1 is MNHEY, CDR2 SVGAGI, per germline. This CDR3 is 15 amino acids long. The chain's CDR3 is CASRRTGERVEKLFF. In nucleotides, the CDR3 is TGTGCCAGCAGGAGAACAGGGGAGCGGGTTGAAAAACTGTTTTTT.

The chain uses TRBV7-9 and TRBJ2-3; TRBD2 aligns across 13 bases. The CDR3 contains 18 residues. Losses at the gene ends were 4 bases for V and 2 bases for J; bases not matched to a gene: 9. Germline lookup yields CDR1 SEHNR and CDR2 FQNEAQ (reference sequence). CDR3 region: CASSSRPGLAGSTDTQYF. DNA of the CDR3: TGTGCCAGCAGCTCACGCCCGGGACTAGCGGGATCCACAGATACGCAGTATTTT.

The chain carries TRBV7-9 and TRBJ2-2, with 8 nucleotides matching TRBD1. The germline V gene has CDR1 SEHNR and CDR2 FQNEAQ (reference sequence). CDR3 length: 16 amino acids. The ends lost 4 bases at V and 1 base at J; junction bases unmatched: 5. The CDR3 region is CASSWIGTGNTGELFF. The CDR3 nucleotides are TGTGCCAGCAGCTGGATAGGGACAGGGAACACCGGGGAGCTGTTTTTT.

This rearrangement joins TRBV25-1 to TRBJ1-1; D may be TRBD1 (5 bases). Trimming cost V 2 bases and J 2 bases, with 12 bases left between them. Germline assignment: CDR1 MGHDK and CDR2 SYGVNS. The CDR3 contains 15 residues. CDR3 region: CASSEMGVYNTEAFF. The DNA for the CDR3 is TGTGCCAGCAGTGAAATGGGGGTCTACAACACTGAAGCTTTCTTT.

The rearrangement uses TRBV19 and TRBJ2-2; 12 bases are a match to TRBD1. This CDR3 is built from 16 residues. Losses at the gene ends were 5 bases for V and 2 bases for J; bases not matched to a gene: 3. The V gene's germline CDR1 is LNHDA and CDR2 SQIVND (reference sequence). The CDR3 region is CASSPGQGANTGELFF. CDR3 in DNA: TGTGCCAGTAGTCCGGGACAGGGGGCAAACACCGGGGAGCTGTTTTTT.

J is TRBJ2-2 and V is TRBV7-9, with D possibly TRBD2 on 7 matching bases. Deletions cut 7 bases from V and 0 bases from J, with 12 bases between. There are 15 residues in the CDR3. Germline V lookup: CDR1 SEHNR, CDR2 FQNEAQ (reference sequence). As DNA, the CDR3 is TGTGCCAGCAACCCCGGGGGGCCGAACACCGGGGAGCTGTTTTTT. Translating it yields CASNPGGPNTGELFF.